This TCR beta chain was observed in a study of T-cell memory formation after mild COVID-19. TCRdb used MiXCR to reprocess the 5' RACE reads, holding one entry per CDR3 protein. The sample yields approximately 350,000 distinct CDR3 sequences, approximately 15% seen once. This clonotype was observed a handful of times. As yet, its antigen is unknown. This CDR3 is built from 17 residues. V was pared by 6 bases and J by 0 bases, with 17 bases between. Per germline, CDR1 LNHDA and CDR2 SQIVND (reference sequence). Overall study results and limits: The study found contracting CD4+ clones mainly in CM and EM and contracting CD8+ clones in EMRA.

This TCR came from a young man who had mild COVID-19 (a few samples of this study predate the infection). Cell type and time point are not known. The sequencing sample was made of PBMCs or a T cell subset sorted from them (not recorded which). The rearrangement uses TRBV19 and TRBJ2-2, with D possibly TRBD2 on 5 matching bases. The CDR3 sequence: CASRDPTGKTNTGELFF. The CDR3, as DNA: TGTGCCAGTAGAGACCCGACGGGAAAAACGAACACCGGGGAGCTGTTTTTT.